This T cell receptor (beta chain) was profiled in a study of shared clonotypes between healthy human individuals. Study results and limitations: Sampling covered blood only; tissue repertoires likely differ. It was expected that sequencing depth would affect clonotype sharing among donors.

CDR3 length equals 15 residues. V trimming: 5 bases; J trimming: 7 bases; junction bases outside the gene matches: 12. Germline CDR1 is SGHAT and CDR2 is FQNNGV. Method: immunoSEQ multiplex PCR; TCRdb's copy keeps in-frame clones and lacks some. Among a few hundred thousand clones, more than 75% were seen once, and the ten largest hold 15% to 20%. A remark on this clone: The antigen is unknown.

The sequenced sample was memory CD8+ T cells sorted from blood. Specified subset: CD45RO+ cells pooled with CCR7-negative TemRA cells. This chain uses TRBV11-2 with TRBJ1-1; 8 nucleotides match TRBD1. This receptor was obtained from a man younger than 35 in good health. The CDR3 spells CASSPGTGPTSEAFF. The CDR3 nucleotides read TGTGCCAGCAGCCCCGGGACAGGCCCTACCAGTGAAGCTTTCTTT.